This TCR beta chain was recorded in a study of CD8 T cells in Susac syndrome. Germline loops: CDR1 SGHRS, CDR2 YFSETQ. The V gene end was trimmed by 0 bases and the J gene end by 5 bases; junction bases not matched to a gene: 9. This CDR3 has 18 residues. The RNA input was roughly 0.45 to 1 ug, and it was reverse transcribed with random hexamers. TCRdb independently ran MiXCR on the immunoSEQ multiplex PCR reads; one entry per CDR3 protein. This table holds 85,000 to 90,000 distinct CDR3 sequences, over 80% found once. Points on this clonotype: Its antigen remains unidentified.

Controls matched for sex and age were healthy donors. Study observations and caveats: The authors acknowledged that their TCR sequencing and HLA analysis involved a relatively small number of individuals.

The origin of this receptor is a human donor in good health. This sequence joins TRBV5-1 and TRBJ2-1; 12 nucleotides agree with TRBD2. The specimen sequenced was CD8+ T cells from PBMCs. DNA for the CDR3: TGCGCCAGCAGCTTGGCTAGCGGGGGGGCTAGGTTCCACAATGAGCAGTTCTTC. This sequence encodes CASSLASGGARFHNEQFF.